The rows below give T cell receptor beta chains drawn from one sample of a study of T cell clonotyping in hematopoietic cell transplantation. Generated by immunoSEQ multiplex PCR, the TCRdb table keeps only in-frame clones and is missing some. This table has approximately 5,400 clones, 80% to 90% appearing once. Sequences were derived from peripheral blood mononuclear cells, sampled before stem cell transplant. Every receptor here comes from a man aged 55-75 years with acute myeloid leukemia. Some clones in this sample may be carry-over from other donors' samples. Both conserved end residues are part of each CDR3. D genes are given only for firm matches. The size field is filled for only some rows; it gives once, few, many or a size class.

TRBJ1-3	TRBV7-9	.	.	CASSAWLFSGNTIYF	TGTGCCAGCAGCGCTTGGCTCTTCTCTGGAAACACCATATATTTT
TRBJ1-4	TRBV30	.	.	CAWTAVNEKLFF	TGTGCCTGGACGGCGGTCAATGAAAAACTGTTTTTT
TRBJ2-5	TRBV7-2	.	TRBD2	CASSLESAGGLETQYF	TGTGCCAGCAGCTTAGAGTCGGCGGGGGGGCTGGAGACCCAGTACTTC
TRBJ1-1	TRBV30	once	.	CAWGRGSGGTEAFF	TGTGCCTGGGGGCGTGGGAGCGGCGGCACTGAAGCTTTCTTT
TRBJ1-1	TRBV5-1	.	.	CASSLAGGIDTEAFF	TGCGCCAGCAGCTTGGCCGGGGGCATCGACACTGAAGCTTTCTTT
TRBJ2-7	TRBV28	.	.	CASSLHGGAYEQYF	TGTGCCAGCAGTTTACACGGAGGGGCCTACGAGCAGTACTTC
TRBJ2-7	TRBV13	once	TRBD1	CASSWRQGVVYEQYF	TGTGCCAGCAGCTGGCGACAGGGGGTCGTCTACGAGCAGTACTTC
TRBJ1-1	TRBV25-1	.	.	CASSEYQEGTEAFF	TGTGCCAGCAGTGAATATCAGGAGGGCACTGAAGCTTTCTTT
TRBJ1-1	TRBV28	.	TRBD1	CASSLRGGVPEAFF	TGTGCCAGCAGTTTAAGAGGGGGCGTCCCTGAAGCTTTCTTT
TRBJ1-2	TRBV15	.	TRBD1	CATSRRFGQGGRDLAEGYGYTF	TGTGCCACCAGCAGAAGATTCGGACAGGGCGGCAGGGATCTGGCCGAGGGCTATGGCTACACCTTC
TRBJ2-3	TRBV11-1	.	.	CASSLRDRVLGDTQYF	TGTGCCAGCAGCTTAAGAGACCGGGTATTAGGGGATACGCAGTATTTT
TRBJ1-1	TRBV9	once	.	CASSVGPGNTEAFF	TGTGCCAGCAGCGTCGGGCCAGGGAACACTGAAGCTTTCTTT
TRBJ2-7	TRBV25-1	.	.	CASSLTAAREQYF	TGTGCCAGCAGTCTCACAGCTGCACGCGAGCAGTACTTC
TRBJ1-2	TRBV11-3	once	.	CASSLGHRVTTF	TGTGCCAGCAGCTTAGGCCACAGGGTTACCACCTTC
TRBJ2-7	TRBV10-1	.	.	CASAPTEKTYEQYF	TGCGCCAGCGCCCCGACAGAAAAGACCTACGAGCAGTACTTC
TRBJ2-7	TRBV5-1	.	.	CASSLDRELTYEQYF	TGCGCCAGCAGCTTAGACCGGGAGCTAACCTACGAGCAGTACTTC
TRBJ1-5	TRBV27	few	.	CASRKTDNQPQHF	TGTGCCAGCAGGAAGACAGATAATCAGCCCCAGCATTTT
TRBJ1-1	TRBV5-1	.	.	CASSSQENTEAFF	TGCGCCAGCAGCTCACAGGAGAACACTGAAGCTTTCTTT
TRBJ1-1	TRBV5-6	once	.	CASSLAGVTEAFF	TGTGCCAGCAGCTTGGCCGGCGTTACTGAAGCTTTCTTT
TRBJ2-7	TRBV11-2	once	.	CASAGQYEQYF	TGTGCCAGTGCGGGGCAATACGAGCAGTACTTC
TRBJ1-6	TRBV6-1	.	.	CASLRRVGNSPLHF	TGTGCCAGCCTAAGGAGAGTCGGTAATTCACCCCTCCACTTT
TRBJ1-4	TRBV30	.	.	CAWSSRKLFF	TGTGCCTGGAGTAGCAGAAAACTGTTTTTT
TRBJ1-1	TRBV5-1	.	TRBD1	CASSSGQANTEAFF	TGCGCCAGCAGCTCGGGACAGGCGAACACTGAAGCTTTCTTT
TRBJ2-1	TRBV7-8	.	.	CASSLAIPRDSEQFF	TGTGCCAGCAGCTTAGCGATCCCCAGGGACTCGGAGCAGTTCTTC
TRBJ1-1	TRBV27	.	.	CASSLPPPNTEAFF	TGTGCCAGCAGCCTCCCACCCCCGAACACTGAAGCTTTCTTT
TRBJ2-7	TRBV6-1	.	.	CASAFSHEQYF	TGTGCCAGCGCGTTTTCCCACGAGCAGTACTTC
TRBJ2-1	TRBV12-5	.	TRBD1	CASGKDPGTGSYNEQFF	TGTGCTAGTGGTAAAGATCCCGGGACAGGGTCCTACAATGAGCAGTTCTTC
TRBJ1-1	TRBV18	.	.	CASSPKGLGTEAFF	TGTGCCAGCTCACCAAAGGGGTTGGGCACTGAAGCTTTCTTT
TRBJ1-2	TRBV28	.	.	CASSFGGAGSGYTF	TGTGCCAGCAGTTTTGGGGGAGCTGGTAGTGGCTACACCTTC
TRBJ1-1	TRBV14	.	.	CASTKMVNTEAFF	TGTGCCAGCACCAAGATGGTGAACACTGAAGCTTTCTTT
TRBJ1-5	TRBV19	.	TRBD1	CASITGGAGQPQHF	TGTGCCAGTATAACAGGGGGCGCCGGACAGCCCCAGCATTTT
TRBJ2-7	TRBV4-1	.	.	CASSQDWARGAYEQYF	TGCGCCAGCAGCCAAGATTGGGCCAGGGGAGCCTACGAGCAGTACTTC
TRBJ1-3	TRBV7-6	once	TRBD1	CASSGQGWGSGNTIYF	TGTGCCAGCAGTGGACAGGGTTGGGGCTCTGGAAACACCATATATTTT
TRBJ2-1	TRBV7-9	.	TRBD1	CASSLTGDRYEQFF	TGTGCCAGCAGCTTGACAGGGGATAGGTATGAGCAGTTCTTC
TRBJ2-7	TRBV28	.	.	CASSLQQAYEQYF	TGTGCCAGCAGTTTACAACAGGCCTACGAGCAGTACTTC
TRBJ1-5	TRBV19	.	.	CASWRRGDGNQPQHF	TGTGCCAGTTGGCGACGCGGGGACGGGAATCAGCCCCAGCATTTT
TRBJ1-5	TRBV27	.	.	CASSSLGRPSNQPQHF	TGTGCCAGCAGTTCCCTAGGACGGCCAAGCAATCAGCCCCAGCATTTT
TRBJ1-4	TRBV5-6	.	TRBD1	CASSTGQGAREKLFF	TGTGCCAGCAGCACGGGACAGGGGGCGAGGGAAAAACTGTTTTTT
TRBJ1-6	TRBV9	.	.	CASSPGFRIGQYNSPLHF	TGTGCCAGCAGCCCGGGATTCCGGATCGGGCAGTATAATTCACCCCTCCACTTT
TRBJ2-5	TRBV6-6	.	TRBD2	CASWPSGREQETQYF	TGTGCCAGTTGGCCTAGCGGGAGGGAACAAGAGACCCAGTACTTC
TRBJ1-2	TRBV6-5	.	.	CASSADSSYGYTF	TGTGCCAGCAGTGCAGACAGTTCCTATGGCTACACCTTC
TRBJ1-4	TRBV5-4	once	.	CASAEGGTQNEKLFF	TGTGCCAGCGCAGAAGGCGGGACCCAGAATGAAAAACTGTTTTTT
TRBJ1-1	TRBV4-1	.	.	CASSPTGFGTEAFF	TGCGCCAGCAGCCCAACAGGGTTTGGCACTGAAGCTTTCTTT
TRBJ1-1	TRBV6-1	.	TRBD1	CASTGQGLQNTEAFF	TGTGCCAGCACCGGACAGGGACTACAGAACACTGAAGCTTTCTTT